These 13 T cell receptor beta chains originate from one sample sequenced in a study of breast tumors, draining lymph nodes, adjacent tissues. TCRdb re-analysed the multiplex PCR reads in MiXCR, keeping a single row per CDR3 protein. This sample has some 8,500 distinct CDR3 sequences, with about 42% found just once. The sample was tumor-adjacent breast tissue. These receptors originate from a female donor with breast cancer. Some clones in this sample may be carry-over from other donors' samples.

This clonotype was found many times. The chain has TRBV20-1 and TRBJ2-1, with 9 bases aligning to TRBD2. The length of the CDR3 is 14 residues. V was pared by 0 bases and J by 7 bases, with 4 bases of the junction left unmatched. CDR1 DFQATT and CDR2 SNEGSKA come from the germline V gene (reference sequence). The CDR3 nucleotides are TGCAGTGCTAGAGACGCGGGAGGGGTGAATGAGCAGTTCTTC. Translated: CSARDAGGVNEQFF.

V and J are TRBV6-6 and TRBJ2-1; D is unresolved. The CDR3 length is 13 residues. Germline CDR1 reads MNHNY; CDR2 reads SVGAGI (reference sequence). With 7 bases removed from V and 0 bases from J, the gap between germline ends came to 7 bases. The CDR3 region is CASTSGSYNEQFF. The CDR3 DNA is TGTGCCAGCACTTCAGGCTCCTACAATGAGCAGTTCTTC.

The chain uses TRBV7-3 and TRBJ2-1, with D unresolved. CDR1 and CDR2 (germline): SGHTA, FQGTGA. This CDR3 contains 13 residues. Trimming took 5 bases from V and 4 from J, leaving 9 bases between them. For the CDR3, the DNA is TGTGCCAGCAGCCCCCAACCATACAATGAGCAGTTCTTC. It yields the protein CASSPQPYNEQFF. The full variable domain, in which reference TRBV7-3 and TRBJ2-1 provide the parts outside the CDR3, is GAGVSQTPSNKVTEKGKYVELRCDPISGHTALYWYRQSLGQGPEFLIYFQGTGAADDSGLPNDRFFAVRPEGSVSTLKIQRTERGDSAVYLCASSPQPYNEQFFGPGTRLTVL.

By sample fraction, this clonotype is medium-sized (0.01 to 0.1%). The chain combines TRBV9 with TRBJ2-2; D might be TRBD2 (6 bases). Germline V CDR1 and CDR2: SGDLS, YYNGEE. The CDR3 runs 16 residues. Trimming left V 1 base short and J 1 base short, with 11 bases between. The CDR3 nucleotides are TGTGCCAGCAGCGTAAGTGGGAGGAGGAACACCGGGGAGCTGTTTTTT. Encoded protein: CASSVSGRRNTGELFF.

The chain links TRBV20-1 to TRBJ2-3; tentative D call: TRBD2 (7 bases). The CDR3 is 13 amino acids. Trimming pared 5 bases from V and 10 bases from J, leaving 19 bases between. Germline V CDR1 and CDR2: DFQATT, SNEGSKA (reference sequence). Here the CDR3 reads CSAQVRGRGAQYF. The DNA for the CDR3 is TGCAGTGCTCAAGTCCGAGGGAGGGGGGCGCAGTATTTT.

The rearrangement joins TRBV19 to TRBJ2-7; D gene uncertain. This CDR3 has 12 residues. In germline, CDR1 is LNHDA, CDR2 SQIVND (reference sequence). The V end lost 5 bases, the J end lost 0 bases, and 5 bases lay between the germline ends. Here the CDR3 reads CASSQSSYEQYF. CDR3 bases: TGTGCCAGTAGTCAGAGCTCCTACGAGCAGTACTTC.

This clonotype was recorded at least ten times. This chain connects TRBV5-4 to TRBJ2-6; no reliable D call. Between the trimmed V and J ends, which lost 3 bases and 2 bases, there was a span of 15 bases. The CDR3 has 17 amino acids. Germline values: CDR1 SGHNT, CDR2 YYREEE (reference sequence). Here the CDR3 reads CASSSLRAGAGANVLTF. In DNA, the CDR3 is TGTGCCAGCAGCTCCTTGAGAGCAGGCGCTGGGGCCAACGTCCTGACTTTC.

This chain joins TRBV3-1 and TRBJ1-1; maybe TRBD1 (5 bases). Germline assignment: CDR1 LGHDT and CDR2 YNNKEL (reference sequence). V was cut by 4 bases and J by 1 base, with 10 bases left in between. The CDR3 totals 14 residues. CDR3 sequence reads: CASSLGTRNTEAFF. CDR3 DNA: TGTGCCAGCAGCCTCGGGACGAGGAACACTGAAGCTTTCTTT.

The sample holds many counts of this clonotype. The chain couples TRBV5-1 to TRBJ2-5; possible D gene TRBD2, 5 bases. Germline CDR1 SGHRS, CDR2 YFSETQ. V lost 1 base, J lost 1 base, and 11 bases lay in between. This CDR3 has 15 amino acids. DNA of the CDR3: TGCGCCAGCAGCTTGTCTGCTAGCAGCCAAGAGACCCAGTACTTC. This codes for CASSLSASSQETQYF.

CDR3 amino acids: CASSPWDKGLAGGILTGELFF. CDR3 in DNA: TGTGCCAGCAGTCCCTGGGATAAGGGACTAGCGGGAGGGATCCTCACCGGGGAGCTGTTTTTT. J is TRBJ2-2 and V is TRBV27; 16 nucleotides line up with TRBD2. Germline V gene data show CDR1 as MNHEY and CDR2 as SMNVEV (reference sequence). The CDR3 loop spans 21 amino acids. After removal of 5 bases from V and 4 bases from J, the junction contained 16 bases not matched to a gene.

This rearrangement joins TRBV20-1 to TRBJ1-2, with D hard to call. The CDR3 extends over 13 amino acids. V lost 0 bases and J lost 4, with 9 bases in between. Germline-derived CDR1 and CDR2 are DFQATT and SNEGSKA (reference sequence). CDR3 sequence (DNA): TGCAGTGCTAGAGATTCTCTGGGCTATGGCTACACCTTC. Translating it yields CSARDSLGYGYTF.

Points on this clonotype: A much larger clone differs by one base, so this may be a read error. The chain couples TRBV12-3 or TRBV12-4 to TRBJ1-4, with D unclear. The CDR3 covers 16 residues. V was clipped by 5 bases and J by 7 bases, with 20 bases between them. The CDR3 DNA reads TGTGCCAGCAGTCGTGAAATGACCTGGGTAGCTGAAAAACTGTTTTTT. This codes for CASSREMTWVAEKLFF.

This sequence joins TRBV29-1 and TRBJ2-5; D is ambiguous. Germline V gene lookup returns CDR1 SQVTM and CDR2 ANQGSEA. Trimming left V 4 bases short and J 1 base short, with 4 bases between. CDR3 length equals 11 residues. The DNA of the CDR3 is TGCAGCGTTGGTTCCCAAGAGACCCAGTACTTC. Amino acid sequence: CSVGSQETQYF.